The rows below give T cell receptor beta chains drawn from one sample of a study of T cells expressing NK-cell markers. TCRdb reworked the 5' RACE reads into one entry per CDR3 protein, no DNA. Across around 470,000 distinct CDR3 sequences, the top ten clones capture under 1.5% of the sample. Sequencing was performed on blood T cells: a sorted CD56 or NKG2C T cell subset, CD4+ or CD8+ T cells, or bulk PBMC T cells (not recorded which). The receptors originated from a woman aged 45 to 65 in good health. Each CDR3 is given with its conserved first and last residue.

CASSRLATDTQYF	TRBJ2-3	TRBV3-1
CATSVTVGTGELFF	TRBJ2-2	TRBV24-1
CASSLEPLGGAGAFF	TRBJ1-1	TRBV7-3
CASSFSGPSVSDTQYF	TRBJ2-3	TRBV11-3
CASSYGASGRAAQFF	TRBJ2-1	TRBV6-5
CASSYSPNQPQHF	TRBJ1-5	TRBV5-5
CASRIVAGVSDTQYF	TRBJ2-3	TRBV12-3/TRBV12-4
CAIQGGTDTQYF	TRBJ2-3	TRBV10-3
CSARSASGSWWQFF	TRBJ2-1	TRBV20-1
CASSYSPFADTQYF	TRBJ2-3	TRBV6-2/TRBV6-3
CASGAEHTEAFF	TRBJ1-1	TRBV9
CASRPLPGTGNTGELFF	TRBJ2-2	TRBV19
CASRRLTMSRETQYF	TRBJ2-5	TRBV6-5